This T cell receptor beta chain was sequenced during a study of radiation and T cells in renal cell carcinoma. Whole-study context: Nephrectomy followed 15 Gy stereotactic body radiation by 4 weeks.

V was shortened by 4 bases and J by 3 bases, with 5 bases between the two germline ends. The CDR3 spans 12 residues. Germline-derived CDR1 and CDR2 are ENHRY and SYGVKD. The assay was immunoSEQ multiplex PCR, and TCRdb's table has in-frame clones only and misses some. The sample yields more than 140,000 clones, less than 85% seen once. Time point specified: baseline pretreatment blood. Treatment noted: 15 Gy SBRT to primary tumor, nephrectomy 4 weeks later. The V call is TRBV10-3, the J call TRBJ2-3; D unresolved. The specimen comprised blood, sampled from a patient whose treatment included radiotherapy and nephrectomy. The source is a woman aged 45-59 years with renal cell carcinoma. The CDR3 coding sequence is TGTGCCATCAGTGGAGGAACAGATACGCAGTATTTT. Residues: CAISGGTDTQYF.